Listed here is a single T cell receptor beta chain. Its antigen is still unknown. This record belongs to a study of identical twins. Study-level results: Modelling approaches yielded underestimates of out-of-frame TCR alpha sharing between monozygotic twins. Possibly, invariant MAIT and iNKT cells partly confounded zero-insertion analyses. Abundant beta clonotypes from cord blood had fewer insertions, unlike memory repertoires, which showed none.

Donors were all healthy Caucasians. With 7 bases removed from V and 2 bases from J, the gap between germline ends came to 12 bases. Germline CDR1 is MNHEY and CDR2 is SVGEGT. The CDR3 covers 13 residues. TCRdb fed the 5' RACE reads into MiXCR, producing one record per CDR3 protein. The data hold around 490,000 distinct CDR3 sequences, with around 22% observed a single time. These data also formed part of another study, on yellow fever vaccine responses in identical twins.

Specimen: CD4+ T cells sorted from blood. The V call is TRBV6-2 or TRBV6-3, the J call TRBJ2-7; maybe TRBD2 (5 bases). The receptor comes from a young woman in good health. Here the CDR3 reads CASTRSGAYEQYV. The DNA of the CDR3 is TGTGCCAGCACTAGGTCCGGGGCCTACGAGCAGTACGTC.